The 23 T cell receptor beta chains below come from one sample, sequenced in a study of blood T cell repertoires in COVID-19 (dated by TCRdb to the early 2020s). The library was generated by the immunoSEQ multiplex PCR assay. This immuneACCESS table, as held by TCRdb, lists in-frame sequences with V and J called but not all clones. Of the missing ones, under half trace to an unresolved V gene in checked studies; the others have no known cause. The sample table shows over 250,000 clones, and around 91% are seen once. The ten top clones hold over 2% of the sample. Sequencing was performed on PBMCs or T cells enriched from blood (not recorded which). The receptors were gathered from a woman aged 18-29 years who had recovered from COVID-19.

This clone showed up just once. DNA for the CDR3: TGTGCCAGCAGCCTCGCGTCGGGTGATGAGCAGTTCTTC. As protein: CASSLASGDEQFF. The chain uses TRBV3-1 (or the pseudogene TRBV3-2) and TRBJ2-1; no reliable D call. Germline-derived CDR1 and CDR2 are LGHDT and YNNKEL (reference sequence). CDR3 size: 13 residues. V was clipped by 4 bases and J by 8 bases, with 12 bases between them.

This clone was observed once. The CDR3 is CASSDLRRTNYGYTF. In DNA form, the CDR3 reads TGCGCCAGCAGTGATTTGCGGAGGACTAACTATGGCTACACCTTC. The chain employs TRBV10-2 and TRBJ1-2; D gene ambiguous. This CDR3 region has 15 residues. V was pared by 3 bases and J by 0 bases, with 11 bases between. Germline CDR1 is WSHSY and CDR2 is SAAADI.

V usage is TRBV18 and J usage is TRBJ2-2; 10 nucleotides agree with TRBD2. CDR3 length: 16 amino acids. The trim removed 1 base at V and 7 bases at J, leaving 6 bases unmatched. Germline V lookup: CDR1 KGHSH, CDR2 LQKENI. CDR3 amino acids: CASSPRLAGANGELFF. The CDR3 DNA is TGTGCCAGCTCACCACGGCTAGCGGGGGCGAACGGGGAGCTGTTTTTT. Looking up the rest from reference TRBV18 and TRBJ2-2 gives the full variable domain: NAGVMQNPRHLVRRRGQEARLRCSPMKGHSHVYWYRQLPEEGLKFMVYLQKENIIDESGMPKERFSAEFPKEGPSILRIQQVVRGDSAAYFCASSPRLAGANGELFFGEGSRLTVL.

This clone was detected a few times. CDR3 loop: CASSPRTGPETQYF. CDR3 nucleotide sequence: TGTGCCAGCAGCCCCCGCACAGGGCCAGAGACCCAGTACTTC. The chain has TRBV7-9 and TRBJ2-5; a possible D gene is TRBD1 (6 bases). The ends were cut back, 5 bases at V and 4 bases at J, with 14 bases in the middle. CDR1 is SEHNR, CDR2 FQNEAQ, per germline (reference sequence). The length of the CDR3 is 14 residues.

The CDR3 region has the DNA TGTGCCAGCAGTCCGATTACCGGCGGCAGGGGGCATGGCTACACCTTC. Translation: CASSPITGGRGHGYTF. The chain employs TRBV25-1 and TRBJ1-2; 8 nucleotides line up with TRBD1. Germline lookup yields CDR1 MGHDK and CDR2 SYGVNS. The V gene end was trimmed by 5 bases and the J gene end by 6 bases; junction bases not matched to a gene: 14. CDR3 size: 16 residues.

The chain combines TRBV11-2 with TRBJ2-5; 11 nucleotides agree with TRBD1. The trim removed 3 bases at V and 1 base at J, leaving 7 bases unmatched. Germline CDR1 is SGHAT and CDR2 is FQNNGV. The CDR3 is 17 amino acids. DNA of the CDR3: TGTGCCAGCAGCTTGACTCGGACAGGGGGCCTCCAAGAGACCCAGTACTTC. Residues: CASSLTRTGGLQETQYF. Supplemented by reference TRBV11-2 and TRBJ2-5, the full variable domain reads EAGVAQSPRYKIIEKRQSVAFWCNPISGHATLYWYQQILGQGPKLLIQFQNNGVVDDSQLPKDRFSAERLKGVDSTLKIQPAKLEDSAVYLCASSLTRTGGLQETQYFGPGTRLLVL.

The chain uses TRBV15 and TRBJ2-6; D may be TRBD2 (6 bases). The CDR3 spans 16 residues. V was clipped by 2 bases and J by 0 bases, with 8 bases between them. Per the germline V gene, CDR1 is LNHNV and CDR2 is YYDKDF (reference sequence). The CDR3 sequence is CATSRQGLSGANVLTF. The CDR3 DNA reads TGTGCCACCAGCAGACAGGGACTCTCTGGGGCCAACGTCCTGACTTTC.

The chain has TRBV7-3 and TRBJ2-3; D gene uncertain. Germline loops: CDR1 SGHTA, CDR2 FQGTGA. The CDR3 loop spans 13 amino acids. Deletions cut 4 bases from V and 2 bases from J, with 7 bases between. The CDR3 protein is CASSYNPTDTQYF. In nucleotides, the CDR3 is TGTGCCAGCAGCTACAACCCCACAGATACGCAGTATTTT.

The rearrangement uses TRBV19 and TRBJ1-2; perhaps TRBD1 as D (5 bases). Germline V CDR1 and CDR2: LNHDA, SQIVND (reference sequence). The germline V and J ends were trimmed by 4 bases and 4 bases, with 13 bases remaining between them. CDR3 length: 14 amino acids. CDR3 protein: CASSREVGGYGYTF. The CDR3 coding sequence is TGTGCCAGTAGTAGAGAGGTGGGGGGCTATGGCTACACCTTC.

The chain links TRBV9 to TRBJ2-7; 9 positions match TRBD1. V trimming: 4 bases; J trimming: 4 bases; junction bases outside the gene matches: 3. Looked up from germline, CDR1 is SGDLS and CDR2 is YYNGEE. The CDR3 extends over 13 amino acids. For the CDR3, the DNA is TGTGCCAGCAGCCCGGGACAGGGATACGAGCAGTACTTC. Amino acid sequence: CASSPGQGYEQYF. The full variable domain, its missing parts supplied by reference TRBV9 and TRBJ2-7, is DSGVTQTPKHLITATGQRVTLRCSPRSGDLSVYWYQQSLDQGLQFLIQYYNGEERAKGNILERFSAQQFPDLHSELNLSSLELGDSALYFCASSPGQGYEQYFGPGTRLTVT.

The gene calls are TRBV4-1 and TRBJ2-1; 8 bases agree with TRBD1. This CDR3 has 16 amino acids. Per the germline V gene, CDR1 is MGHRA and CDR2 is YSYEKL. Unmatched junction bases numbered 3, after V lost 1 base and J lost 1 base. This CDR3 reads CASSQGRGQSYNEQFF. The CDR3 nucleotides read TGCGCCAGCAGCCAAGGCAGGGGGCAATCCTACAATGAGCAGTTCTTC.

The V call is TRBV5-6, the J call TRBJ2-5; TRBD2 might be the D (5 bases). Trimming removed 2 bases at V and 5 bases at J, with 16 bases between. Germline V gene data show CDR1 as SGHDT and CDR2 as YYEEEE. This CDR3 has 15 residues. CDR3 nucleotide sequence: TGTGCCAGCAGCTTAAGCCCCGGCGGGCAGGAGACCCAGTACTTC. Encoded protein: CASSLSPGGQETQYF.

The chain joins TRBV5-6 to TRBJ1-2; no firm D call. The germline gives CDR1 SGHDT, CDR2 YYEEEE. This CDR3 region has 14 residues. Trimming shortened V by 0 bases and J by 6 bases, and 12 bases separated the two germline ends. The chain's CDR3 is CASSLVRPKDGYTF. The DNA of the CDR3 is TGTGCCAGCAGCTTGGTCAGGCCGAAGGATGGCTACACCTTC.

This clone was found a few times. Here the CDR3 reads CASSEGTARYYGYTF. The CDR3 nucleotides read TGTGCCAGCAGTGAGGGTACAGCTAGGTACTATGGCTACACCTTC. The chain couples TRBV28 to TRBJ1-2; the D is unclear. This CDR3 region has 15 residues. V gave up 5 bases and J gave up 3 bases, with 16 bases separating them. Germline V gene lookup returns CDR1 MDHEN and CDR2 SYDVKM.

This chain uses TRBV6-5 with TRBJ1-6; TRBD1 agrees at 7 bases. Germline V lookup: CDR1 MNHEY, CDR2 SVGAGI. V was pared by 4 bases and J by 3 bases, with 6 bases of the junction left unmatched. CDR3 length: 16 residues. The DNA for the CDR3 is TGTGCCAGCAGTTTCGGACAGGTTCTCTATAATTCACCCCTCCACTTT. Amino acids: CASSFGQVLYNSPLHF.

The rearrangement links TRBV25-1 to TRBJ1-2; 9 bases agree with TRBD1. The CDR3 extends over 13 amino acids. The J segment lost 6 bases and the V segment lost 5 bases, leaving 4 bases of the junction unmatched. The V gene's germline CDR1 is MGHDK and CDR2 SYGVNS. This CDR3 is CASSRQGENGYTF. The DNA for the CDR3 is TGTGCCAGCAGTCGACAGGGGGAGAATGGCTACACCTTC.

The chain links TRBV5-1 to TRBJ2-3; tentative D call: TRBD2 (5 bases). V was clipped by 0 bases and J by 2 bases, with 7 bases between them. Germline V gene sequence: CDR1 SGHRS, CDR2 YFSETQ. The CDR3 contains 14 residues. CDR3 in amino acids: CASSLGGSTDTQYF. CDR3 in DNA: TGCGCCAGCAGCTTGGGCGGGTCCACAGATACGCAGTATTTT.

This chain connects TRBV7-9 to TRBJ2-5, with D possibly matching TRBD2 (5 bases). V gave up 2 bases and J gave up 2 bases, with 15 bases separating them. CDR1 and CDR2 (germline): SEHNR, FQNEAQ (reference sequence). The CDR3 has 16 amino acids. CDR3 amino acids: CASSLYVSEAQETQYF. For the CDR3, the DNA is TGTGCCAGCAGCTTATACGTTTCGGAGGCACAAGAGACCCAGTACTTC. The complete variable domain, with remaining parts taken from reference TRBV7-9 and TRBJ2-5, reads DTGVSQNPRHKITKRGQNVTFRCDPISEHNRLYWYRQTLGQGPEFLTYFQNEAQLEKSRLLSDRFSAERPKGSFSTLEIQRTEQGDSAMYLCASSLYVSEAQETQYFGPGTRLLVL.

CDR3 sequence (DNA): TGTGCCAGTAGTCCAGGCCGGGCTCGGGGGGAGCAGTACTTC. Translated: CASSPGRARGEQYF. This rearrangement joins TRBV19 to TRBJ2-7, with a weak D call TRBD2 (6 bases). V lost 5 bases, J lost 7 bases, and 18 bases lay in between. Germline CDR1 and CDR2: LNHDA and SQIVND (reference sequence). The CDR3 has 14 amino acids.

Concerning this clone itself: The same CDR3 can be traced to other DNA sequences in this sample. J is TRBJ1-3 and V is TRBV5-1; D remains unclear. The germline gives CDR1 SGHRS, CDR2 YFSETQ. The V gene lost 1 base and the J gene lost 0 bases, with 5 bases spanning the gap. This CDR3 is built from 14 residues. The CDR3 reads CASSLTGSGNTIYF. The CDR3 DNA reads as TGCGCCAGCAGCTTGACGGGCTCTGGAAACACCATATATTTT.

The V gene is TRBV9, the J gene TRBJ2-7, with a tentative D call TRBD1 (6 bases). CDR1 is SGDLS, CDR2 YYNGEE, per germline. V was clipped by 4 bases and J by 4 bases, with 21 bases between them. CDR3 size: 16 residues. Here the CDR3 DNA reads TGTGCCAGCAGCCCTGGGGCAGGGGCCAGCTCTTACGAGCAGTACTTC. It encodes CASSPGAGASSYEQYF.

This clone was found once. V and J are TRBV24-1 and TRBJ1-2; 10 positions agree with TRBD1. This CDR3 contains 14 residues. Per germline, CDR1 KGHDR and CDR2 SFDVKD. V shed 3 bases and J 3 bases; nucleotides not matched to a gene: 0. The CDR3 loop is CATSDGTGDYGYTF. CDR3 nucleotide sequence: TGTGCCACCAGTGATGGGACAGGGGACTATGGCTACACCTTC.

The V and J genes are TRBV12-3 or TRBV12-4 and TRBJ1-1; no definite D call. Trimming removed 3 bases from V and 1 base from J, with 6 bases in between. This CDR3 is 13 amino acids long. The CDR3 loop is CASSFGENTEAFF. The CDR3 region has the DNA TGTGCCAGCAGTTTCGGGGAGAACACTGAAGCTTTCTTT.